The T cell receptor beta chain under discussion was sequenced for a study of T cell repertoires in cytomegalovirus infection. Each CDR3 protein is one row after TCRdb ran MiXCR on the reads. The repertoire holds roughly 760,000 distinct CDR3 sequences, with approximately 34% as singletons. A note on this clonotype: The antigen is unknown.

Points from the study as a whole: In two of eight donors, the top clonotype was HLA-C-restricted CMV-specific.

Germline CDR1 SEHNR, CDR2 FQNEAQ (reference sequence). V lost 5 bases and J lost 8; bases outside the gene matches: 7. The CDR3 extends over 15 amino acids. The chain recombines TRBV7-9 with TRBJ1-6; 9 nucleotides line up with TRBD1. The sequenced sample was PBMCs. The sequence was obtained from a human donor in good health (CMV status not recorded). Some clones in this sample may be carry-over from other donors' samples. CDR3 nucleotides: TGTGCCAGCAGCATGGTGGGACAGGGTTATTCACCCCTCCACTTT. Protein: CASSMVGQGYSPLHF.